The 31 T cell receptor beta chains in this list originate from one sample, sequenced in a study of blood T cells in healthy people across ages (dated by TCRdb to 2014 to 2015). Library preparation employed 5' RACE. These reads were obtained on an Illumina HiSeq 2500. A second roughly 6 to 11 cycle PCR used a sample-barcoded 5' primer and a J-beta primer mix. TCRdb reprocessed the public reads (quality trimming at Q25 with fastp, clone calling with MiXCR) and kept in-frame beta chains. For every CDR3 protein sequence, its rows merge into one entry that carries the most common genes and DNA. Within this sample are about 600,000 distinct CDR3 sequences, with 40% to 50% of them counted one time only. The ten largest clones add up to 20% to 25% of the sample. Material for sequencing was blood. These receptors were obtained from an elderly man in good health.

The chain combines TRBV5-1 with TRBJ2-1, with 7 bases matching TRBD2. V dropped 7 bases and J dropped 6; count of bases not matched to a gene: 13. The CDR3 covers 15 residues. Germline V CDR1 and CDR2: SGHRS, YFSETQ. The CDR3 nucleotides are TGCGCCAGCCGGGAGGCGGGAGATACTACCAATGAGCAGTTCTTC. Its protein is CASREAGDTTNEQFF.

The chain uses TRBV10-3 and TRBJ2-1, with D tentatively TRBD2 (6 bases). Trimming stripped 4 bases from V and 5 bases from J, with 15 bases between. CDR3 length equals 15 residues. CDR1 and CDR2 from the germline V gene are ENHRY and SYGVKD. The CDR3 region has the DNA TGTGCCATCAGTGGGACCGGGAGTAAGGACAATGAGCAGTTCTTC. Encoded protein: CAISGTGSKDNEQFF.

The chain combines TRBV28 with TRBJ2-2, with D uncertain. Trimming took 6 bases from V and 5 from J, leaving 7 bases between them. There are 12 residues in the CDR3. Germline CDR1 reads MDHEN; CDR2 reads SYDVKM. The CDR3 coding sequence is TGTGCCAGCAGAACGGCGACCGGGGAGCTGTTTTTT. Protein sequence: CASRTATGELFF.

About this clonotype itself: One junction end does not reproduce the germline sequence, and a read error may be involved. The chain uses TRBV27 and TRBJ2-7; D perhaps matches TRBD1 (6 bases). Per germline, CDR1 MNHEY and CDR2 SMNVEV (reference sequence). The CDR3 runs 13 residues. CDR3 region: CVSSFGQPYEQYF. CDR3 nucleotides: TGTGTCAGCAGTTTTGGACAGCCCTACGAGCAGTACTTC.

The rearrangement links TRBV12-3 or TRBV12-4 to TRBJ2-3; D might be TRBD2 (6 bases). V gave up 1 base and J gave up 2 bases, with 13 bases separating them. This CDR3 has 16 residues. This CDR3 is CASSLETRINTDTQYF. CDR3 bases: TGTGCCAGCAGTTTAGAGACTAGAATTAACACAGATACGCAGTATTTT.

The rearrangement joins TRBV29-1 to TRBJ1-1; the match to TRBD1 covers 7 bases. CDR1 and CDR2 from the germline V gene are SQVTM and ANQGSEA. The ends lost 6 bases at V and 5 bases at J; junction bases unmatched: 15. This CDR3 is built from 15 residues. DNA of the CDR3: TGCAGCGTCGCCGGCCCAACAGGGGAAGAGACTGAAGCTTTCTTT. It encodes CSVAGPTGEETEAFF.

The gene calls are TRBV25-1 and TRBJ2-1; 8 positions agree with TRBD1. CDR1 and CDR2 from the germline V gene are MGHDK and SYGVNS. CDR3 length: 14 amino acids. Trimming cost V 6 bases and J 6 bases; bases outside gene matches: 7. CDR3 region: CASSQTGVVNEQFF. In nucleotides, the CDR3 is TGTGCCAGCAGCCAGACAGGGGTGGTCAATGAGCAGTTCTTC. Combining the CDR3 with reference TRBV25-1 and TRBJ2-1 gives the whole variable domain EADIYQTPRYLVIGTGKKITLECSQTMGHDKMYWYQQDPGMELHLIHYSYGVNSTEKGDLSSESTVSRIRTEHFPLTLESARPSHTSQYLCASSQTGVVNEQFFGPGTRLTVL.

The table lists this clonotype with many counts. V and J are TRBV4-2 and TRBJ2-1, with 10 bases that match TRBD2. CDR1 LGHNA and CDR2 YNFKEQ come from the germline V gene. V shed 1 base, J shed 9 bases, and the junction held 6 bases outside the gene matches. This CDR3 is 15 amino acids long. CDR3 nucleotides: TGTGCCAGCAGCCAAGTTCTAGCGGGAGCGGGTGAGCAGTTCTTC. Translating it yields CASSQVLAGAGEQFF.

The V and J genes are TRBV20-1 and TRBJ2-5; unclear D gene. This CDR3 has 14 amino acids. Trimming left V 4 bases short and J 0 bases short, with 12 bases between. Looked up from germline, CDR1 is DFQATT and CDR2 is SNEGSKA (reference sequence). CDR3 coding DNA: TGCAGTGCTAACCTGGTGGCAGACCAAGAGACCCAGTACTTC. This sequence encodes CSANLVADQETQYF.

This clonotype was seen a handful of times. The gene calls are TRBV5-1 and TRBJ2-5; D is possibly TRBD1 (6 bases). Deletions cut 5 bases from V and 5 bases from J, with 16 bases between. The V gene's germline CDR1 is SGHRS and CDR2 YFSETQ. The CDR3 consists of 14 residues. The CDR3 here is CASSFGGGGETQYF. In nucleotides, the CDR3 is TGCGCCAGCAGTTTCGGTGGGGGCGGGGAGACCCAGTACTTC.

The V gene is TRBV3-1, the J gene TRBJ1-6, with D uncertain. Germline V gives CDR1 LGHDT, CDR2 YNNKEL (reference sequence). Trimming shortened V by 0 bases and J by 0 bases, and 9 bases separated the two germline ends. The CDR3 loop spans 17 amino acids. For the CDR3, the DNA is TGTGCCAGCAGCCAAGATCCTCGTAGCTCCTATAATTCACCCCTCCACTTT. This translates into CASSQDPRSSYNSPLHF.

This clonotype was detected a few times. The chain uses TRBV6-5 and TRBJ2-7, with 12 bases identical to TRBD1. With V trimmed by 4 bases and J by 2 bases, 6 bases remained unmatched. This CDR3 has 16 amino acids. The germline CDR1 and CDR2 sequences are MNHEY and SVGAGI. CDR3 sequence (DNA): TGTGCCAGCAGTTCCCCCCGGGACAGGGGGCCCTACGAGCAGTACTTC. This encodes CASSSPRDRGPYEQYF.

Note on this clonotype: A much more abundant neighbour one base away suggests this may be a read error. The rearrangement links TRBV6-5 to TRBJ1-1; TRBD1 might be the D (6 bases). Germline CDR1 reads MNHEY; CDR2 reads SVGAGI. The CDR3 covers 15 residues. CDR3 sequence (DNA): TGTGCCAGCAGTCCTCTCCGGACAGCACTCACTGAAGCTTACTTT. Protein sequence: CASSPLRTALTEAYF.

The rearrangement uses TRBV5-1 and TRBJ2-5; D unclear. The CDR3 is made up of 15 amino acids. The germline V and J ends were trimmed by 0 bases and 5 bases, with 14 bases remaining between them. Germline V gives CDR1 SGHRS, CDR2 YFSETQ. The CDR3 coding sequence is TGCGCCAGCAGCTTGGCAGGCCAAGAGGTGGAGACCCAGTACTTC. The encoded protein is CASSLAGQEVETQYF.

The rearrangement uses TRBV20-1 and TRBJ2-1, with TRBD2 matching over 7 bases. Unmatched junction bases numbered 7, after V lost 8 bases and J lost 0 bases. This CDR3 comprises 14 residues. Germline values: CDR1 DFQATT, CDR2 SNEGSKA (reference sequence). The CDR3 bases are TGCAGTCCATTTCTAGCGGACTCCTACAATGAGCAGTTCTTC. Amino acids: CSPFLADSYNEQFF.

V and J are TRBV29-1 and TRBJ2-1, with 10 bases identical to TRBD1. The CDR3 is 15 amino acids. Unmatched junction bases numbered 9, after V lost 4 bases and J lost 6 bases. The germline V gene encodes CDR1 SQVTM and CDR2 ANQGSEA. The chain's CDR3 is CSVAHGTGVSNEQFF. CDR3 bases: TGCAGCGTTGCTCACGGGACAGGGGTCAGCAATGAGCAGTTCTTC.

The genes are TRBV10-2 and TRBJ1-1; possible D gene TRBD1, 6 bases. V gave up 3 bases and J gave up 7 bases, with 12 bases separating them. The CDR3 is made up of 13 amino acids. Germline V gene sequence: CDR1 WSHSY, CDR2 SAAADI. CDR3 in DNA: TGCGCCAGCAGTGAAGGCAGGGGCGGTGAAGCTTTCTTT. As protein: CASSEGRGGEAFF.

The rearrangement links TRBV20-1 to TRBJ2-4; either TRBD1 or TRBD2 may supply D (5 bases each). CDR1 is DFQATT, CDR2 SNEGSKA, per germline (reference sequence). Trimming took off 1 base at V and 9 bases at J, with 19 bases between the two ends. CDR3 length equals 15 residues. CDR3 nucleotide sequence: TGCAGTGCTAGAGCTTACGTTAGGGGAGTGAGCATTCAGTACTTC. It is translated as CSARAYVRGVSIQYF.

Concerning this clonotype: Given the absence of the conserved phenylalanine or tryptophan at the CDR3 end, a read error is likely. The CDR3 coding sequence is TGCGCCAGCAGCCAAGATCTCCAGGGTGATGAGCAGTTCGTC. Encoded protein: CASSQDLQGDEQFV. The V gene is TRBV4-3, the J gene TRBJ2-1, with a possible D match to TRBD1 (5 bases). V gave up 0 bases and J gave up 8 bases, with 11 bases separating them. CDR3 length: 14 residues. CDR1 LGHNA and CDR2 YSLEER come from the germline V gene.

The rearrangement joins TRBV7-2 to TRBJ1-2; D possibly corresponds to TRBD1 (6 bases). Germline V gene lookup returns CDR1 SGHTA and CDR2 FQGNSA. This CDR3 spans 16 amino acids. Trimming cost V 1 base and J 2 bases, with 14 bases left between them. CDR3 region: CASSLDGGRINYGYTF. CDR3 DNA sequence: TGTGCCAGCAGCTTAGACGGGGGGCGGATCAACTATGGCTACACCTTC.

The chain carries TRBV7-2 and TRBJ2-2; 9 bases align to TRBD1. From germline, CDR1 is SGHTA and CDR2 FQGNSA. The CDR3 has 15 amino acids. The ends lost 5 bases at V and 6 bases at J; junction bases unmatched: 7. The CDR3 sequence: CASSEDRGSSGELFF. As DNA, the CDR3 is TGTGCCAGCAGCGAGGACAGGGGTTCGTCCGGGGAGCTGTTTTTT.

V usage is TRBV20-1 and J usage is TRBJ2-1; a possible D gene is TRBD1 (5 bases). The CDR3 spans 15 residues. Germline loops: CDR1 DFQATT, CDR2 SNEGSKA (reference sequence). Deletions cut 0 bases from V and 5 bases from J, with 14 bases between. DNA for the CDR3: TGCAGTGCTAGAGATGGAAGCAGGGTCAACAATGAGCAGTTCTTC. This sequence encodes CSARDGSRVNNEQFF.

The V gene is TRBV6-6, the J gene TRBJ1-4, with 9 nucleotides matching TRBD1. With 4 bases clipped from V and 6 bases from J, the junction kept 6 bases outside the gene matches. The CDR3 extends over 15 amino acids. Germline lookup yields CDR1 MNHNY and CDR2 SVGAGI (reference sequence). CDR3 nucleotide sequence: TGTGCCAGCAGTTCACCCAGGGACAGGGATGAAAAACTGTTTTTT. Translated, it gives CASSSPRDRDEKLFF.

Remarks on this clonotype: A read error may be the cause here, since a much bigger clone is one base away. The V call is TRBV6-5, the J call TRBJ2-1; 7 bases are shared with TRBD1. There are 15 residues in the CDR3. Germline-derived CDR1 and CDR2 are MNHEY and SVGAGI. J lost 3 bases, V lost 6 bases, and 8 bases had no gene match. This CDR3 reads CASSSRGIFYNEQFF. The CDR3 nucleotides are TGTGCCAGCAGCTCCAGGGGGATCTTCTACAATGAGCAGTTCTTC.

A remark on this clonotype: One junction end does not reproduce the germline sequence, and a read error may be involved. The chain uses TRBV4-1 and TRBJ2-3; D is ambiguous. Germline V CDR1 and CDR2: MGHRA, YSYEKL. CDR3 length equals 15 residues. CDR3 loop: CTSSPRPVGTDTQYF. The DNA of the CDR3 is TGCACCAGCAGCCCTCGACCCGTCGGCACAGATACGCAGTATTTT.

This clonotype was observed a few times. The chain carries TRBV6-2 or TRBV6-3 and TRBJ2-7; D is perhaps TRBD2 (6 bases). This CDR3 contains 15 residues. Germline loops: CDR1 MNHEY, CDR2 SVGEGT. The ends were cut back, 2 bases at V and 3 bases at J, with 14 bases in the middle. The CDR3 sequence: CASSYDGGVGYEQYF. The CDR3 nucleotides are TGTGCCAGCAGTTACGATGGCGGGGTGGGCTACGAGCAGTACTTC.

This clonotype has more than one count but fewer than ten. The CDR3 protein is CASSLAGTLGEQYF. In DNA form, the CDR3 reads TGTGCCAGCAGCCTCGCCGGGACGCTTGGCGAGCAGTACTTC. The chain carries TRBV12-3 or TRBV12-4 and TRBJ2-7; D tentatively fits TRBD1 or TRBD2 (5 bases each). V gave up 6 bases and J gave up 6 bases, with 18 bases separating them. The CDR3 covers 14 residues.

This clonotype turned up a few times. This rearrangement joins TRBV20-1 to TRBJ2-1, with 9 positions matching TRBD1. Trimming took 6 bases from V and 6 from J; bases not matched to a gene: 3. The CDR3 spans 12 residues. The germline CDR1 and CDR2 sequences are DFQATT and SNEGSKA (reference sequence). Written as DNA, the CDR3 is TGCAGTGCACCGGGACAGGGCAATGAGCAGTTCTTC. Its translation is CSAPGQGNEQFF.

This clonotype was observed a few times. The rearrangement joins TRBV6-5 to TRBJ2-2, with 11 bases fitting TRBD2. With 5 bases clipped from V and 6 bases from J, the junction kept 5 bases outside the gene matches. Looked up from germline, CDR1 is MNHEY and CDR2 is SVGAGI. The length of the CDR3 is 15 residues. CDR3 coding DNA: TGTGCCAGCAGTCCACTAGCGGGAGTCGCCGGGGAGCTGTTTTTT. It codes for CASSPLAGVAGELFF.

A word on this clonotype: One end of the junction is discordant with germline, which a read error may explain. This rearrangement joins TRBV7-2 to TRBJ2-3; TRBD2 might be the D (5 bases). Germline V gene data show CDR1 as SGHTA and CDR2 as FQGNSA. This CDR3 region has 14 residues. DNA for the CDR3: TGTGCCAGCAGCCCGAGGGCTAGCACAAATACGCAGTATTTT. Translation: CASSPRASTNTQYF.

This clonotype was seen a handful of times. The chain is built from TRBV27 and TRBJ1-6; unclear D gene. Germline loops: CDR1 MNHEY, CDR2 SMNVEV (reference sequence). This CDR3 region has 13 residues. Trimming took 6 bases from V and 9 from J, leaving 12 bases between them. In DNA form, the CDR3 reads TGTGCCAGCAGCCTCCAATTACCTTCACCCCTCCACTTT. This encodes CASSLQLPSPLHF.